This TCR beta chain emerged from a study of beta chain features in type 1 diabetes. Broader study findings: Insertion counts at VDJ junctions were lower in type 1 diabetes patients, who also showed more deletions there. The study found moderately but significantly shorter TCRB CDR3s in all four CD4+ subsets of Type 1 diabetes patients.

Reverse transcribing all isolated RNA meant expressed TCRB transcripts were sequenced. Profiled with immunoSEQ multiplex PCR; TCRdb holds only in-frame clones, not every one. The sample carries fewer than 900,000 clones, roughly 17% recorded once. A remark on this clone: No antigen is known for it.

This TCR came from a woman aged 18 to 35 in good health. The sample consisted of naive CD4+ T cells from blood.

The CDR3: CASSFRSRGEQFF. The CDR3, as DNA: TGTGCCAGCAGCTTCCGATCGAGAGGTGAGCAGTTCTTC. This chain links TRBV7-3 with TRBJ2-1; D call uncertain. CDR1 and CDR2 (germline): SGHTA, FQGTGA. The CDR3 extends over 13 amino acids. V was shortened by 3 bases and J by 9 bases, with 12 bases between the two germline ends.